The T cell receptor (beta chain) described here comes from a study of T cells in Graves' hyperthyroidism and ophthalmopathy. Amplified TCR beta CDR3 regions came from RNA transcripts. First-round RT-PCR with HTBI primers amplified the TCR CDR3 region. TCRdb redid the calling of the multiplex PCR reads with MiXCR, one entry per CDR3 protein. The profile shows hundreds of thousands of distinct CDR3 sequences, 15% to 17% of them singletons. Whole-study findings and limits: A 13 V-J model separated ophthalmopathy from stable hyperthyroidism.

Regarding this clonotype: Its specificity is not known.

CDR1 SGHRS and CDR2 YFSETQ come from the germline V gene. V shed 0 bases and J 6 bases; nucleotides not matched to a gene: 8. This CDR3 contains 15 residues. The blood sample dates from first hyperthyroidism diagnosis, preceding any ophthalmopathy symptoms. The chain links TRBV5-1 to TRBJ1-2, with 7 positions matching TRBD1. Sequencing was performed on blood. This TCR came from a woman aged 18-30 years with Graves' hyperthyroidism that later progressed to Graves' ophthalmopathy. CDR3: CASSLGQGLGDGYTF. Written as DNA, the CDR3 is TGCGCCAGCAGCTTGGGACAGGGTCTTGGTGATGGCTACACCTTC.